Listed below are T cell receptor beta chains from one sample, sequenced in a study of blood T cell repertoires in COVID-19. Profiled with immunoSEQ multiplex PCR; TCRdb holds only in-frame clones, not every one. The sample comprises tens of thousands of clones, about 73% of which are singletons, and roughly 20% rests with the top ten. Sample: peripheral blood. These receptor sequences come from a human donor in a cohort sampled during active or convalescent COVID-19. The CDR3 runs from the conserved cysteine through the conserved F or W. D genes are given only for firm matches. Clone size is given for some rows only: seen once, a few or many times, or a class if the clone is expanded.

j_call v_call d_call clone_size cdr3_aa cdr3_nt
TRBJ1-3 TRBV4-1 NA NA CASSTGSGNTIYF TGCGCCAGCTCGACAGGTTCAGGAAACACCATATATTTT
TRBJ1-4 TRBV6-5 NA NA CASSRGNYEKLFF TGTGCCAGCAGCAGGGGTAACTATGAAAAACTGTTTTTT
TRBJ2-7 TRBV7-9 NA NA CASSRIGGREQYF TGTGCCAGCAGCAGAATTGGAGGGCGTGAGCAGTACTTC
TRBJ2-5 TRBV18 NA NA CASSPLGQQETQYF TGTGCCAGCTCACCACTAGGACAGCAAGAGACCCAGTACTTC
TRBJ1-4 TRBV27 NA NA CASSLNFEGRPHEKLFF TGTGCCAGCAGTTTAAACTTTGAGGGTCGTCCGCATGAAAAACTGTTTTTT
TRBJ2-2 TRBV7-2 NA NA CASSLEGTNTGELFF TGTGCCAGCAGCTTAGAGGGGACGAACACCGGGGAGCTGTTTTTT
TRBJ2-3 TRBV5-1 TRBD2 once CASSPWTSGSSDTQYF TGCGCCAGCAGCCCGTGGACTAGCGGGAGTTCAGATACGCAGTATTTT
TRBJ1-3 TRBV18 NA NA CASSPDGRHSGNTIYF TGTGCCAGCTCACCCGACGGCCGACACTCTGGAAACACCATATATTTT
TRBJ2-3 TRBV7-9 NA NA CASSPITDTQYF TGTGCCAGCAGCCCAATCACAGATACGCAGTATTTT
TRBJ2-7 TRBV19 NA NA CASSAGTSYSYEQYF TGTGCCAGTAGTGCCGGGACTTCTTACTCCTACGAGCAGTACTTC
TRBJ1-1 TRBV6-2/TRBV6-3 NA NA CASSSFLGPTEAFF TGTGCCAGCAGCTCATTCCTTGGGCCCACTGAAGCTTTCTTT
TRBJ2-5 TRBV9 TRBD1 NA CASSVEGQGAETQYF TGTGCCAGCAGCGTAGAAGGACAGGGGGCAGAGACCCAGTACTTC
TRBJ1-6 TRBV5-8 TRBD1 few CASPPGTGNSPLHF TGTGCCAGCCCCCCCGGGACAGGGAACTCACCCCTCCACTTT
TRBJ1-2 TRBV7-9 TRBD1 NA CASSLYGTGTNYGYTF TGTGCCAGCAGCTTATATGGGACAGGGACCAACTATGGCTACACCTTC
TRBJ1-1 TRBV29-1 NA NA CSVDPAGEPLSAFF TGCAGCGTTGACCCCGCCGGGGAACCCCTCTCGGCTTTCTTT
TRBJ2-1 TRBV28 NA NA CASSLGGQPNEQFF TGTGCCAGCAGTTTGGGGGGACAGCCCAATGAGCAGTTCTTC
TRBJ1-2 TRBV29-1 NA NA CSVDRGYGYTF TGCAGCGTAGATCGGGGGTACGGCTACACCTTC
TRBJ1-1 TRBV10-1 NA NA CASRGTPPNTEAFF TGCGCCAGCAGGGGGACACCTCCGAACACTGAAGCTTTCTTT
TRBJ2-2 TRBV6-2/TRBV6-3 TRBD1 NA CASSYTGGADHTGELFF TGTGCCAGCAGTTATACAGGGGGCGCGGATCACACCGGGGAGCTGTTTTTT
TRBJ1-1 TRBV11-2 TRBD1 NA CASSLAGTVREAEAFF TGTGCCAGCAGCTTAGCGGGGACAGTTAGAGAGGCTGAAGCTTTCTTT
TRBJ2-1 TRBV27 TRBD2 few CASSRSGTSTSEQFF TGTGCCAGCAGTCGATCCGGGACTAGTACATCCGAGCAGTTCTTC
TRBJ1-1 TRBV6-1 TRBD1 NA CASSDRGPNTEAFF TGTGCCAGCAGTGACAGGGGGCCCAACACTGAAGCTTTCTTT
TRBJ2-3 TRBV5-1 NA once CASSVGTSTDTQYF TGCGCCAGCAGCGTCGGGACTAGCACAGATACGCAGTATTTT
TRBJ1-1 TRBV6-1 TRBD1 NA CASSEGDRFLRAFF TGTGCCAGCAGCGAAGGGGACAGATTCTTGAGAGCTTTCTTT
TRBJ1-4 TRBV7-9 TRBD1 NA CASTKERQGNEKLFF TGTGCCAGCACCAAAGAAAGACAGGGGAATGAAAAACTGTTTTTT
TRBJ2-1 TRBV11-1 TRBD2 NA CASRLAGSLKRNEQFF TGTGCCAGCAGACTAGCGGGGAGTCTCAAACGTAATGAGCAGTTCTTC
TRBJ1-6 TRBV29-1 NA NA CSVADSPYNSPLHF TGCAGCGTCGCGGACAGCCCTTATAATTCACCCCTCCACTTT
TRBJ2-7 TRBV7-9 TRBD2 few CASSSSGTSGRIWIYEQYF TGTGCCAGCAGCTCTTCCGGGACTAGCGGGAGAATTTGGATCTACGAGCAGTACTTC
TRBJ1-1 TRBV10-3 TRBD1 few CAISRQGFNTEAFF TGTGCCATCAGTCGACAGGGTTTTAACACTGAAGCTTTCTTT
TRBJ2-1 TRBV5-5 TRBD2 NA CASSPRTSYNEQFF TGTGCCAGCAGCCCTAGGACTAGCTACAATGAGCAGTTCTTC
TRBJ1-3 TRBV6-5 NA few CASSPTRGNTIYF TGTGCCAGCAGTCCGACACGTGGAAACACCATATATTTT
TRBJ1-1 TRBV6-5 TRBD1 NA CASCRDTGGTEAFF TGTGCCAGCTGTCGGGACACAGGGGGCACTGAAGCTTTCTTT
TRBJ1-2 TRBV30 NA NA CAWSGPGGYTF TGTGCCTGGAGTGGTCCCGGGGGCTACACCTTC
TRBJ2-3 TRBV9 TRBD2 NA CASSSLAGGGTDTQYF TGTGCCAGCAGCTCCCTAGCGGGGGGGGGCACAGATACGCAGTATTTT
TRBJ2-2 TRBV2 TRBD1 NA CASSELDPPPGRGTGELFF TGTGCCAGCAGTGAATTAGACCCCCCTCCGGGCAGGGGGACCGGGGAGCTGTTTTTT
TRBJ2-7 TRBV14 TRBD2 NA CASSHLRLAGAYEQYF TGTGCCAGCAGCCATCTCCGACTAGCGGGGGCCTACGAGCAGTACTTC
TRBJ1-5 TRBV10-2 NA few CASRRGEVGNQPQHF TGCGCCAGCAGACGGGGGGAAGTTGGCAATCAGCCCCAGCATTTT
TRBJ1-6 TRBV20-1 NA NA CSARLGGSLHF TGCAGTGCTAGACTCGGGGGGTCCCTCCACTTT
TRBJ2-7 TRBV18 TRBD1 NA CASSAGQGGTYEQYF TGTGCCAGCTCAGCCGGACAGGGGGGGACCTACGAGCAGTACTTC
TRBJ1-2 TRBV9 TRBD1 NA CASSAFLDREDGYTF TGTGCCAGCAGCGCCTTCTTGGACAGGGAGGACGGCTACACCTTC
TRBJ1-1 TRBV5-1 TRBD1 few CASSLRQGVMNTEAFF TGCGCCAGCAGCTTAAGACAGGGAGTCATGAACACTGAAGCTTTCTTT
TRBJ2-7 TRBV30 NA few CAWRTVRRGYEQYF TGTGCCTGGAGGACCGTTCGGAGAGGCTACGAGCAGTACTTC
TRBJ1-2 TRBV11-2 TRBD1 few CASSLGRDSVYGYTF TGTGCCAGCAGCCTAGGCCGGGACAGCGTCTATGGCTACACCTTC
TRBJ1-2 TRBV19 NA NA CASMGLKNYGYTF TGTGCCAGTATGGGGCTAAAGAACTATGGCTACACCTTC
TRBJ2-2 TRBV12-3/TRBV12-4 TRBD1 NA CASTGQVGELFF TGTGCCAGCACCGGACAGGTCGGGGAGCTGTTTTTT
TRBJ2-1 TRBV24-1 TRBD2 NA CATSLAGLGNEQFF TGTGCCACCAGCCTAGCGGGATTGGGCAATGAGCAGTTCTTC
TRBJ1-6 TRBV3-1/TRBV3-2 TRBD1 NA CASRHGTGEGSPLHF TGTGCCAGCAGACATGGGACAGGGGAAGGCTCACCCCTCCACTTT
TRBJ2-3 TRBV6-1 NA few CASSEALRRDTQYF TGTGCCAGCAGTGAAGCGCTGAGGAGGGATACGCAGTATTTT
TRBJ1-2 TRBV11-2 NA NA CASSLQVSYGYTF TGTGCCAGCAGCTTACAGGTGTCCTATGGCTACACCTTC
TRBJ2-3 TRBV28 TRBD2 NA CASSRSGGASDTQYF TGTGCCAGCAGCCGTAGCGGGGGGGCCTCAGATACGCAGTATTTT
TRBJ1-3 TRBV19 TRBD1 few CASSTARGQGMHYFDSGNTIYF TGTGCCAGTAGTACTGCCCGAGGACAGGGAATGCATTACTTCGACTCTGGAAACACCATATATTTT
TRBJ1-2 TRBV3-1/TRBV3-2 TRBD1 NA CASSQDSTGGDYGYTF TGTGCCAGCAGCCAAGATTCGACAGGGGGCGACTATGGCTACACCTTC
TRBJ2-3 TRBV10-3 TRBD1 NA CAMGPGGSTQYF TGTGCCATGGGGCCAGGGGGCTCTACGCAGTATTTT
TRBJ1-4 TRBV21-1 NA NA CASSKSARPGTGGALMLFF TGTGCCAGCAGCAAATCCGCTAGGCCCGGGACAGGGGGGGCATTGATGCTGTTTTTT
TRBJ2-4 TRBV4-2 TRBD2 NA CASSQDLAGGRVLAKNIQYF TGTGCCAGCAGCCAAGATCTAGCGGGGGGCCGGGTTCTAGCCAAAAACATTCAGTACTTC